This T cell receptor beta chain was captured in a study of blood T cell repertoires in COVID-19. Looking at the study overall: In each case, the material was cDNA or gDNA derived from T cells, B-cell-depleted T cells, or PBMCs.

Source study methods: Reference gene primer amplification gave nucleated cell count estimates. TCRdb's table, derived via immunoSEQ multiplex PCR, lists solely in-frame clones and lacks some. That table supplies the V and J calls and clone size; D and trimming were determined from the DNA. The sample comprises about 220,000 clones, approximately 81% of which are singletons, and 3.6% rests with the top ten. This CDR3 region has 14 residues. The V and J ends lost 0 bases and 8 bases respectively, with 13 bases between them. The V gene's germline CDR1 is MNHEY and CDR2 SVGAGI. The chain employs TRBV6-5 and TRBJ1-2; perhaps TRBD1 as D (6 bases). This TCR came from a woman at least 80 years old with acute or convalescent COVID-19. The specimen was peripheral blood. CDR3 sequence reads: CASSYSTHRDGYTF. The CDR3 nucleotides are TGTGCCAGCAGTTACTCCACCCACAGGGACGGCTACACCTTC.